This T cell receptor (beta chain) derives from a study of T cells in Graves' hyperthyroidism and ophthalmopathy. Exclusion of a patient resulted from uncontrolled infection, other autoimmune disease, pregnancy or lactation. Out of approximately 10 ml of fresh peripheral blood came the PBMCs. The study, taken as a whole, reports: Using 13 V-J features, a model discriminated ophthalmopathy from stable hyperthyroidism. Researchers found most expanded thyroid clonotypes above 0.001 in blood as well.

The CDR3 regions of TCR beta were amplified from RNA transcripts. In the first-round RT-PCR of the TCR CDR3, the HTBI primer set was used. TCRdb used MiXCR to reprocess the multiplex PCR reads, holding one entry per CDR3 protein. The table has some 570,000 distinct CDR3 sequences, 14% seen once; the top ten hold more than 6%. The CDR3 runs to 12 residues. V trimming: 4 bases; J trimming: 9 bases; junction bases outside the gene matches: 4. The germline gives CDR1 SGHRS, CDR2 YFSETQ. This clonotype turned up a few times. Its target is unknown. The receptor was derived from a woman aged 18-29 years with Graves' ophthalmopathy. Source material: blood. The chain has TRBV5-1 and TRBJ2-5, with TRBD1 identical over 9 bases. The CDR3 DNA follows: TGCGCCAGCAGCCCCGACAGGGGGGCCCAGTACTTC. Its protein is CASSPDRGAQYF.